One and the same sample provided the 22 T cell receptor beta chains below, sequenced in a study of beta chain features in type 1 diabetes. Sequenced material consisted of expressed TCRB transcripts (all of the isolated RNA was reverse transcribed). Some clones are missing from TCRdb's copy, which holds only in-frame ones; the method was immunoSEQ multiplex PCR. The sample contains hundreds of thousands of clones, approximately 12% of which appear only once. Sequenced: naive CD4+ T cells from blood. The receptors originated from a man aged 18 to 30 in good health.

The chain combines TRBV7-2 with TRBJ1-2; perhaps TRBD1 as D (6 bases). The germline V and J ends were trimmed by 4 bases and 3 bases, with 12 bases remaining between them. The CDR3 is 14 residues long. CDR1 is SGHTA, CDR2 FQGNSA, per germline. The CDR3 loop reads CASSSGTTYYGYTF. CDR3 sequence (DNA): TGTGCCAGCAGCTCAGGGACAACCTACTATGGCTACACCTTC.

The chain recombines TRBV6-5 with TRBJ2-3, with TRBD2 matching 8 bases. The germline V gene has CDR1 MNHEY and CDR2 SVGAGI. With 5 bases clipped from V and 4 bases from J, the junction kept 8 bases outside the gene matches. CDR3 length equals 15 residues. The DNA of the CDR3 is TGTGCCAGCAGTCCAAGCGGGAGTCTCGCAGATACGCAGTATTTT. Translation gives CASSPSGSLADTQYF.

The sample holds a few counts of this clone. The rearrangement joins TRBV28 to TRBJ1-2, with D maybe TRBD1 (6 bases). The V and J ends lost 4 bases and 2 bases respectively, with 11 bases between them. Per germline, CDR1 MDHEN and CDR2 SYDVKM. The CDR3 spans 14 residues. CDR3 sequence reads: CASSSGQRNYGYTF. The CDR3 bases are TGTGCCAGCAGTTCAGGACAGCGAAACTATGGCTACACCTTC.

This chain uses TRBV7-2 with TRBJ2-2, with 12 positions matching TRBD2. Trimming took 4 bases from V and 6 from J; bases not matched to a gene: 12. The CDR3 runs to 18 residues. Per the germline V gene, CDR1 is SGHTA and CDR2 is FQGNSA. The chain's CDR3 is CASSSSGPSGGAAGELFF. The CDR3 nucleotides are TGTGCCAGCAGCTCAAGCGGGCCTAGCGGGGGGGCCGCCGGGGAGCTGTTTTTT.

J is TRBJ2-7 and V is TRBV29-1; TRBD2 agrees at 12 bases. Unmatched junction bases numbered 8, after V lost 6 bases and J lost 5 bases. The CDR3 runs to 14 residues. Germline CDR1 SQVTM, CDR2 ANQGSEA. CDR3 residues: CSVPGLAGRHEQYF. CDR3 sequence (DNA): TGCAGCGTCCCTGGACTAGCGGGAAGGCACGAGCAGTACTTC.

A few counts support this clone. The chain links TRBV20-1 to TRBJ1-2; perhaps TRBD1 as D (5 bases). This CDR3 is 10 amino acids long. Germline CDR1 is DFQATT and CDR2 is SNEGSKA (reference sequence). V lost 4 bases, J lost 7 bases, and 7 bases lay in between. Written as DNA, the CDR3 is TGCAGTGCTACCAGGGTTGGCTACACCTTC. Translating it yields CSATRVGYTF.

The J gene is TRBJ1-1, the V gene TRBV28, with 9 nucleotides matching TRBD1. The CDR3 is made up of 14 amino acids. Per germline, CDR1 MDHEN and CDR2 SYDVKM. V gave up 6 bases and J gave up 6 bases; unmatched junction bases: 8. CDR3 protein: CASSHGQGSAEAFF. CDR3 in DNA: TGTGCCAGCAGCCACGGACAGGGGAGTGCTGAAGCTTTCTTT.

The table lists this clone with a few counts. This chain links TRBV9 with TRBJ2-2; TRBD1 matches 7 bases. The CDR3 is 15 residues long. V gave up 3 bases and J gave up 3 bases; unmatched junction bases: 5. The germline gives CDR1 SGDLS, CDR2 YYNGEE. DNA for the CDR3: TGTGCCAGCAGCGGGGACAGAGTATACACCGGGGAGCTGTTTTTT. Amino acid sequence: CASSGDRVYTGELFF.

This clone occurred a few times. The same CDR3 also results from other DNA sequences found in this sample. V is TRBV18 and J is TRBJ2-2, with D perhaps matching TRBD1 (6 bases). Germline V CDR1 and CDR2: KGHSH, LQKENI. This CDR3 has 14 residues. V lost 3 bases to trimming and J lost 1 base, with 6 bases between them. The CDR3, as DNA: TGTGCCAGCTCACCGACAGGGAACACCGGGGAGCTGTTTTTT. This translates into CASSPTGNTGELFF.

This clone was counted a few times. Other DNA sequences in the sample encode the same CDR3. This chain uses TRBV5-4 with TRBJ1-2, with D possibly being TRBD1 (5 bases). CDR1 is SGHNT and CDR2 is YYREEE in the germline V gene (reference sequence). Trimming cost V 0 bases and J 2 bases, with 5 bases left between them. The CDR3 consists of 13 residues. CDR3 DNA sequence: TGTGCCAGCAGCTTGGGACAGAACTATGGCTACACCTTC. Translated, it gives CASSLGQNYGYTF.

This clone was detected only a few times. The V and J genes are TRBV11-3 and TRBJ1-1; D unresolved. V lost 1 base, J lost 5 bases, and 11 bases lay in between. Germline CDR1 reads SGHNT; CDR2 reads YENEEA. The CDR3 totals 14 residues. The CDR3 loop is CASSLGLSGTEAFF. CDR3 DNA: TGTGCCAGCAGCTTAGGGCTATCCGGGACTGAAGCTTTCTTT.

The chain carries TRBV29-1 and TRBJ1-2; a possible D gene is TRBD1 (5 bases). The V end lost 7 bases, the J end lost 8 bases, and 14 bases lay between the germline ends. The CDR3 runs to 11 residues. CDR1 is SQVTM and CDR2 is ANQGSEA in the germline V gene. The CDR3 sequence: CSAPLRQGYTF. CDR3 bases: TGCAGCGCACCTTTAAGACAGGGCTACACCTTC.

The gene calls are TRBV7-9 and TRBJ2-5, with a weak D call TRBD1 (7 bases). Germline loops: CDR1 SEHNR, CDR2 FQNEAQ (reference sequence). The V and J ends lost 4 bases and 1 base respectively, with 10 bases between them. CDR3 size: 14 residues. The CDR3 protein is CASSYQGGQETQYF. CDR3 bases: TGTGCCAGCAGCTACCAGGGGGGCCAAGAGACCCAGTACTTC. Variable domain in full (rest from reference TRBV7-9 and TRBJ2-5): DTGVSQNPRHKITKRGQNVTFRCDPISEHNRLYWYRQTLGQGPEFLTYFQNEAQLEKSRLLSDRFSAERPKGSFSTLEIQRTEQGDSAMYLCASSYQGGQETQYFGPGTRLLVL.

This clone was recorded a few times. The rearrangement joins TRBV7-2 to TRBJ2-5; 7 nucleotides align to TRBD2. This CDR3 region has 13 residues. CDR1 is SGHTA, CDR2 FQGNSA, per germline. The trim removed 5 bases at V and 5 bases at J, leaving 5 bases unmatched. For the CDR3, the DNA is TGTGCCAGCAGCATTAGACTAGCTGAGACCCAGTACTTC. It encodes CASSIRLAETQYF. The full variable domain, with the rest looked up from reference TRBV7-2 and TRBJ2-5, is GAGVSQSPSNKVTEKGKDVELRCDPISGHTALYWYRQSLGQGLEFLIYFQGNSAPDKSGLPSDRFSAERTGGSVSTLTIQRTQQEDSAVYLCASSIRLAETQYFGPGTRLLVL.

This clone was picked up a small number of times. V gene TRBV5-1 combines with J gene TRBJ2-7, with 11 bases that match TRBD2. Germline V lookup: CDR1 SGHRS, CDR2 YFSETQ. Unmatched junction bases numbered 5, after V lost 0 bases and J lost 6 bases. This CDR3 comprises 15 residues. Here the CDR3 reads CASSLVLAGGFEQYF. CDR3 coding DNA: TGCGCCAGCAGCTTGGTGCTAGCGGGAGGATTCGAGCAGTACTTC.

This clone came up many times. The J gene is TRBJ1-1, the V gene TRBV23-1; 7 bases agree with TRBD1. TRBV23-1 is an ORF, with its function uncertain. The CDR3 length is 15 residues. After removal of 4 bases from V and 0 bases from J, the junction contained 5 bases not matched to a gene. CDR3 loop: CASSPGQTLNTEAFF. CDR3 coding DNA: TGCGCCAGCAGTCCGGGACAGACATTGAACACTGAAGCTTTCTTT.

The chain has TRBV12-5 and TRBJ1-1; unclear D gene. The germline V gene has CDR1 LGHNT and CDR2 FRNRAP. CDR3 size: 13 residues. V lost 3 bases and J lost 1, with 6 bases in between. CDR3 DNA: TGTGCTAGTGGTTTCTCAGGGAACACTGAAGCTTTCTTT. This codes for CASGFSGNTEAFF.

The chain joins TRBV6-5 to TRBJ1-1; D remains unclear. V was trimmed by 0 bases and J by 4 bases, leaving 15 bases between them. The CDR3 is 16 amino acids. In germline, CDR1 is MNHEY, CDR2 SVGAGI. The CDR3 nucleotides read TGTGCCAGCAGTTACTCGATGATGGTTGTGAGCACTGAAGCTTTCTTT. It encodes CASSYSMMVVSTEAFF.

In its sample, this clone was seen a few times. As DNA, the CDR3 is TGTGCCAGCAGCTTACCACTAGCGGGAGGTTCCTACGAGCAGTACTTC. It specifies CASSLPLAGGSYEQYF. This chain links TRBV7-9 with TRBJ2-7; 12 bases line up with TRBD2. Germline CDR1 is SEHNR and CDR2 is FQNEAQ (reference sequence). The CDR3 is 16 amino acids. J was trimmed by 1 base and V by 2 bases; bases with no gene match: 3.

This chain links TRBV28 with TRBJ2-7; weak D call: TRBD1 (6 bases). Trimming cost V 4 bases and J 0 bases, with 7 bases left between them. The CDR3 totals 13 residues. The V gene's germline CDR1 is MDHEN and CDR2 SYDVKM. The CDR3 DNA sequence: TGTGCCAGCAGTTGGGGACACTCCTACGAGCAGTACTTC. Amino acids: CASSWGHSYEQYF.

V is TRBV29-1 and J is TRBJ1-3, with 9 bases that match TRBD2. Near its end, the DNA agrees better with TRBJ2-2, so the J call may be wrong. The CDR3 runs 18 residues. CDR1 is SQVTM and CDR2 is ANQGSEA in the germline V gene. In DNA form, the CDR3 reads TGCAGCGTTTATACCCGGGGGACTAGCTGGGCGAACACCGGGGAGCTGTTTTTT. Translating it yields CSVYTRGTSWANTGELFF.

This clone was counted a single time. The V and J genes are TRBV2 and TRBJ2-2; D perhaps matches TRBD2 (6 bases). Trimming removed 4 bases from V and 7 bases from J, with 19 bases in between. From germline, CDR1 is SNHLY and CDR2 FYNNEI. The CDR3 totals 16 residues. CDR3 protein: CASSGRDPARGGELFF. DNA of the CDR3: TGTGCCAGCAGTGGGAGGGACCCTGCTCGTGGCGGGGAGCTGTTTTTT.